The 21 T cell receptor beta chains listed next were all sequenced from one sample in a study of response to subunit inactivated influenza vaccine. TCRdb fed the RT-PCR reads into MiXCR, producing one record per CDR3 protein. Here the sample spans about 500,000 distinct CDR3 sequences, approximately 12% being singletons. Sequencing was performed on PBMCs from blood, taken roughly 46 days after vaccination. These receptors all stem from a man aged 50 to 59 who received an inactivated influenza vaccine.

The V gene is TRBV19, the J gene TRBJ1-5; D might be TRBD1 (5 bases). CDR3 length: 15 amino acids. Trimming cost V 3 bases and J 0 bases, with 9 bases left between them. Germline-derived CDR1 and CDR2 are LNHDA and SQIVND (reference sequence). The DNA of the CDR3 is TGTGCCAGTAGTATTGAGGGGCATAGCAATCAGCCCCAGCATTTT. Its translation: CASSIEGHSNQPQHF.

The sample holds a few counts of this clonotype. The chain joins TRBV7-8 to TRBJ2-5; maybe TRBD1 (5 bases). The CDR3 length is 15 residues. Germline V lookup: CDR1 SGHVS, CDR2 FQNEAQ. Trimming removed 0 bases from V and 2 bases from J, with 10 bases in between. The CDR3 protein is CASSLAPGLQETQYF. Here the CDR3 DNA reads TGTGCCAGCAGCTTAGCGCCAGGGTTACAAGAGACCCAGTACTTC.

The CDR3 here is CASSLEPGTGGNEQFF. The CDR3 bases are TGCGCCAGCAGCCTGGAACCCGGGACCGGGGGAAATGAGCAGTTCTTC. The V gene is TRBV4-3, the J gene TRBJ2-1, with a possible D match to TRBD2 (6 bases). The length of the CDR3 is 16 residues. The germline V and J ends were trimmed by 4 bases and 7 bases, with 20 bases remaining between them. CDR1 and CDR2 from the germline V gene are LGHNA and YSLEER.

V and J are TRBV5-1 and TRBJ1-2; D might be TRBD1 (5 bases). Germline V gene sequence: CDR1 SGHRS, CDR2 YFSETQ. V was pared by 2 bases and J by 6 bases, with 11 bases between. The CDR3 has 13 residues. The CDR3 is CASSLGEQDGYTF. Written as DNA, the CDR3 is TGCGCCAGCAGCTTAGGGGAGCAGGATGGCTACACCTTC.

This clonotype was detected a few times. The rearrangement joins TRBV7-6 to TRBJ2-3, with a possible D match to TRBD2 (7 bases). The germline V gene encodes CDR1 SGHVS and CDR2 FNYEAQ. Trimming removed 1 base from V and 3 bases from J, with 14 bases in between. The CDR3 is 16 residues long. The CDR3 reads CASSLDVGGRTDTQYF. In DNA, the CDR3 is TGTGCCAGCAGCTTAGATGTGGGGGGGCGGACAGATACGCAGTATTTT.

The table lists this clonotype with many counts. The gene calls are TRBV7-8 and TRBJ2-6; D gene uncertain. The CDR3 is made up of 20 amino acids. The germline CDR1 and CDR2 sequences are SGHVS and FQNEAQ. Deletions cut 2 bases from V and 2 bases from J, with 22 bases between. CDR3 nucleotides: TGTGCCAGCAGCTTAAGCTGGCTTCTAGATTACTCTCCTGGGGCCAACGTCCTGACTTTC. This encodes CASSLSWLLDYSPGANVLTF.

This clonotype was seen a handful of times. The chain joins TRBV7-3 to TRBJ2-1; D remains unclear. With 4 bases removed from V and 7 bases from J, the gap between germline ends came to 11 bases. Germline CDR1 and CDR2: SGHTA and FQGTGA. CDR3 length: 13 amino acids. In nucleotides, the CDR3 is TGTGCCAGCAGCTCCATGACCGGGAATGAGCAGTTCTTC. Its translation: CASSSMTGNEQFF.

Here the CDR3 DNA reads TGTGCCAGCAAGGGAATTGGCCAAACTTACGGGGAGCTGTTTTTT. It specifies CASKGIGQTYGELFF. The chain has TRBV25-1 and TRBJ2-2; D is unclear. Germline assignment: CDR1 MGHDK and CDR2 SYGVNS. Trimming pared 7 bases from V and 7 bases from J, leaving 19 bases between. The CDR3 length is 15 residues.

The rearrangement uses TRBV10-3 and TRBJ2-7; TRBD1 matches 7 bases. Germline values: CDR1 ENHRY, CDR2 SYGVKD. The ends lost 6 bases at V and 3 bases at J; junction bases unmatched: 2. The CDR3 is made up of 12 amino acids. CDR3 DNA sequence: TGTGCCATCAGCCCAGGGGGCTACGAGCAGTACTTC. It yields the protein CAISPGGYEQYF.

The gene calls are TRBV7-2 and TRBJ2-7; maybe TRBD1 (6 bases). CDR3 length equals 12 residues. Germline V lookup: CDR1 SGHTA, CDR2 FQGNSA. V shed 3 bases and J shed 6 bases, with 9 bases lying between them. The CDR3 reads CASSFQGIEQYF. DNA for the CDR3: TGTGCCAGCAGCTTCCAGGGGATCGAGCAGTACTTC. Supplemented by reference TRBV7-2 and TRBJ2-7, the full variable domain reads GAGVSQSPSNKVTEKGKDVELRCDPISGHTALYWYRQSLGQGLEFLIYFQGNSAPDKSGLPSDRFSAERTGGSVSTLTIQRTQQEDSAVYLCASSFQGIEQYFGPGTRLTVT.

The genes are TRBV28 and TRBJ2-3, with D tentatively TRBD1 (6 bases). Germline CDR1 MDHEN, CDR2 SYDVKM. The length of the CDR3 is 18 residues. Trimming shortened V by 3 bases and J by 4 bases, and 23 bases separated the two germline ends. CDR3 loop: CASSFSPVFRGVPDTQYF. The CDR3 DNA sequence: TGTGCCAGCAGTTTCAGCCCGGTCTTCAGGGGAGTACCAGATACGCAGTATTTT.

The chain employs TRBV27 and TRBJ2-1, with 9 bases fitting TRBD2. V trimming: 4 bases; J trimming: 8 bases; junction bases outside the gene matches: 9. The CDR3 has 15 residues. Looked up from germline, CDR1 is MNHEY and CDR2 is SMNVEV (reference sequence). CDR3: CASSSAGGTYHEQFF. In nucleotides, the CDR3 is TGTGCCAGCAGTTCCGCGGGGGGGACTTATCATGAGCAGTTCTTC.

On this clonotype itself: A read error may explain this, as a much larger clone is one base away. This chain connects TRBV11-2 to TRBJ2-5; TRBD1 or TRBD2 may be the D gene (5 bases each). V was pared by 4 bases and J by 2 bases, with 11 bases between. This CDR3 has 14 residues. Germline V CDR1 and CDR2: SGHAT, FQNNGV. Here the CDR3 DNA reads TGTGCCAGCAGCTCATGGGGGTGGCAAGAGACCCAGTACTTC. Protein: CASSSWGWQETQYF.

This clonotype was found many times. The chain uses TRBV12-3 or TRBV12-4 and TRBJ2-4, with 7 nucleotides matching TRBD1. V gave up 10 bases and J gave up 1 base; unmatched junction bases: 4. This CDR3 spans 13 amino acids. The CDR3 coding sequence is TGTGCCATCACAGGGGTCGCCAAAAACATTCAGTACTTC. Protein product: CAITGVAKNIQYF.

This clonotype was observed a few times. The gene calls are TRBV20-1 and TRBJ2-7; 8 positions agree with TRBD2. The length of the CDR3 is 15 residues. V shed 0 bases, J shed 3 bases, and the junction held 7 bases outside the gene matches. The germline CDR1 and CDR2 sequences are DFQATT and SNEGSKA (reference sequence). This CDR3 reads CSARDHQRGIYEQYF. The CDR3 bases are TGCAGTGCTAGAGATCATCAGCGGGGGATCTACGAGCAGTACTTC.

Ten or more counts support this clonotype. This chain links TRBV24-1 with TRBJ2-4; D not resolved. Looked up from germline, CDR1 is KGHDR and CDR2 is SFDVKD. There are 16 residues in the CDR3. The V and J ends lost 0 bases and 0 bases respectively, with 8 bases between them. As DNA, the CDR3 is TGTGCCACCAGTGATTTGGACCTACTAGCCAAAAACATTCAGTACTTC. Amino acids: CATSDLDLLAKNIQYF.

The V gene is TRBV5-1, the J gene TRBJ1-2, with 12 bases lining up with TRBD1. J gave up 1 base and V 0 bases, and 13 bases lay outside the gene matches. The CDR3 totals 20 residues. Germline-derived CDR1 and CDR2 are SGHRS and YFSETQ. The CDR3 region has the DNA TGCGCCAGCAGCTTGGCAGGACAGGGGACAGGGGGCGGCCTTAACTATGGCTACACCTTC. It is translated as CASSLAGQGTGGGLNYGYTF.

This clonotype was detected a few times. This rearrangement joins TRBV15 to TRBJ2-1; the D call may be TRBD1 or TRBD2 (5 bases each). CDR3 length equals 21 residues. Germline V gene data show CDR1 as LNHNV and CDR2 as YYDKDF (reference sequence). V lost 0 bases and J 4 bases, leaving 28 bases between the germline ends. This CDR3 is CATSRDSWDQFPSGRYNEQFF. CDR3 DNA sequence: TGTGCCACCAGCAGAGATTCCTGGGACCAGTTTCCGTCGGGAAGGTACAATGAGCAGTTCTTC.

This rearrangement joins TRBV15 to TRBJ2-7, with D unresolved. The V and J ends lost 0 bases and 1 base respectively, with 10 bases between them. The germline gives CDR1 LNHNV, CDR2 YYDKDF (reference sequence). The CDR3 is made up of 15 amino acids. The CDR3, as DNA: TGTGCCACCAGCAGAGATCTGGAGAGTTCCTACGAGCAGTACTTC. Protein: CATSRDLESSYEQYF.

Many counts were recorded for this clonotype. V and J are TRBV12-3 or TRBV12-4 and TRBJ2-7; 10 positions match TRBD2. The CDR3 extends over 17 amino acids. Germline trimming cut 3 bases from V and 0 bases from J; bases unmatched to any gene: 8. This chain's CDR3 is CASSLTGLARGSYEQYF. For the CDR3, the DNA is TGTGCCAGCAGTTTGACGGGACTAGCGAGGGGCTCCTACGAGCAGTACTTC.

Many counts were recorded for this clonotype. The V gene is TRBV4-3, the J gene TRBJ2-2; D is undetermined. The V gene's germline CDR1 is LGHNA and CDR2 YSLEER. CDR3 size: 14 residues. Trimming removed 3 bases at V and 2 bases at J, with 7 bases between. The CDR3 is CASSQPSNTGELFF. Here the CDR3 DNA reads TGCGCCAGCAGCCAGCCAAGCAACACCGGGGAGCTGTTTTTT.